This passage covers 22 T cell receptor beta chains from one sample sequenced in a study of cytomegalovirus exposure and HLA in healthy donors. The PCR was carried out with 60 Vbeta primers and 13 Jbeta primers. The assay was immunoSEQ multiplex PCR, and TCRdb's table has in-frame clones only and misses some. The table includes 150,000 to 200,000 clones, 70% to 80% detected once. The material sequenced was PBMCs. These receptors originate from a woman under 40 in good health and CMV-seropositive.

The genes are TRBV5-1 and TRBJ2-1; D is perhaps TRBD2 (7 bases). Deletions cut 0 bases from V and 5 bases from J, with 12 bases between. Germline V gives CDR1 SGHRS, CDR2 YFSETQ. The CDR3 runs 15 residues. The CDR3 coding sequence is TGCGCCAGCAGCTTGGGGGGGGGCCTGAACAATGAGCAGTTCTTC. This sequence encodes CASSLGGGLNNEQFF. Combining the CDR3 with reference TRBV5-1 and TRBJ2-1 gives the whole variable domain KAGVTQTPRYLIKTRGQQVTLSCSPISGHRSVSWYQQTPGQGLQFLFEYFSETQRNKGNFPGRFSGRQFSNSRSEMNVSTLELGDSALYLCASSLGGGLNNEQFFGPGTRLTVL.

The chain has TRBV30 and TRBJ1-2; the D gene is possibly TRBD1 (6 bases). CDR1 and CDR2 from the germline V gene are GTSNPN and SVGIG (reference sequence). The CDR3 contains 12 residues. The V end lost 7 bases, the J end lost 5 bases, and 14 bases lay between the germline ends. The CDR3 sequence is CASLQGAYGYTF. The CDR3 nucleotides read TGTGCCTCACTACAGGGCGCTTATGGCTACACCTTC.

The CDR3 DNA reads as TGTGCCACCAGTACTAGCGGATACAATGAGCAGTTCTTC. Its translation: CATSTSGYNEQFF. The chain recombines TRBV14 with TRBJ2-1; 8 nucleotides align to TRBD2. The CDR3 covers 13 residues. Germline lookup yields CDR1 SGHDN and CDR2 FVKESK. V shed 10 bases, J shed 4 bases, and the junction held 6 bases outside the gene matches. The full variable domain, with the rest looked up from reference TRBV14 and TRBJ2-1, is EAGVTQFPSHSVIEKGQTVTLRCDPISGHDNLYWYRRVMGKEIKFLLHFVKESKQDESGMPNNRFLAERTGGTYSTLKVQPAELEDSGVYFCATSTSGYNEQFFGPGTRLTVL.

The CDR3 nucleotides are TGTGCCAGCTCACCACGGACACGTCCCACTGAAGCTTTCTTT. It yields the protein CASSPRTRPTEAFF. J is TRBJ1-1 and V is TRBV18, with D perhaps matching TRBD1 (5 bases). The CDR3 covers 14 residues. Trimming took off 1 base at V and 4 bases at J, with 10 bases between the two ends. The germline V gene has CDR1 KGHSH and CDR2 LQKENI.

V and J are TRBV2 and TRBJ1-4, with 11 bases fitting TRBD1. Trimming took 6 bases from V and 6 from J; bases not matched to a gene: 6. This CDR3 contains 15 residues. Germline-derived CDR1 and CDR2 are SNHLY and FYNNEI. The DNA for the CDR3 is TGTGCCAGCAGACTCGGGACAGGGGGTTATGAAAAACTGTTTTTT. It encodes CASRLGTGGYEKLFF.

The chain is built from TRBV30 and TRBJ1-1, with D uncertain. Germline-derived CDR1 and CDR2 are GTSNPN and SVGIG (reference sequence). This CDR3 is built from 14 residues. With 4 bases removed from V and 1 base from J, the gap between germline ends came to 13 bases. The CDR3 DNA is TGTGCCTGGATAATGCGGCCTCCGAACACTGAAGCTTTCTTT. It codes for CAWIMRPPNTEAFF.

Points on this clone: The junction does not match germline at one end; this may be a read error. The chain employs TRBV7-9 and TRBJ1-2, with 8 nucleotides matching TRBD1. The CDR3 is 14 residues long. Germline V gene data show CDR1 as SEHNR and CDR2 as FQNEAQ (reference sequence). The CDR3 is CSSSPRQGIYGYTF. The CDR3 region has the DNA TGTTCCAGCAGCCCACGACAGGGGATCTATGGCTACACCTTC.

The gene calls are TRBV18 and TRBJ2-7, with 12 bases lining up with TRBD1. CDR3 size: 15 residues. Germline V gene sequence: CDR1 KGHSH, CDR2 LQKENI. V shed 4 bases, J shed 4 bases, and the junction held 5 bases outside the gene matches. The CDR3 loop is CASSQPGQGAYEQYF. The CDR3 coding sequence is TGTGCCAGCTCACAACCGGGACAGGGGGCTTACGAGCAGTACTTC.

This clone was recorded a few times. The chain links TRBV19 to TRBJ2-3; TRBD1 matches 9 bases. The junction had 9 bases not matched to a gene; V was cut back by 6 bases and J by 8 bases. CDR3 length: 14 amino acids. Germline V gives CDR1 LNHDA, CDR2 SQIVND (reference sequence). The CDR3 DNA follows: TGTGCCAGTAGAAAACAGGGGGCTGATCCTACGCAGTATTTT. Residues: CASRKQGADPTQYF. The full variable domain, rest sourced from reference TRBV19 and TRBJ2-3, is DGGITQSPKYLFRKEGQNVTLSCEQNLNHDAMYWYRQDPGQGLRLIYYSQIVNDFQKGDIAEGYSVSREKKESFPLTVTSAQKNPTAFYLCASRKQGADPTQYFGPGTRLTVL.

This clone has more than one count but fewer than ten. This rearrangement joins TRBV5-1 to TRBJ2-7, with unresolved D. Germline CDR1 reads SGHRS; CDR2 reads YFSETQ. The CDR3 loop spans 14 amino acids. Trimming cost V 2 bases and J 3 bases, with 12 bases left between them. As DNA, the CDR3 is TGCGCCAGCAGCTTTACACTTGAGGACTACGAGCAGTACTTC. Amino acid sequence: CASSFTLEDYEQYF.

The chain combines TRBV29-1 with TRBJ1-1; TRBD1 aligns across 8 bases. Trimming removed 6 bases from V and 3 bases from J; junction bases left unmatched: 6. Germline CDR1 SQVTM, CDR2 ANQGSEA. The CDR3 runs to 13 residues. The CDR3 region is CSVRTGMDTEAFF. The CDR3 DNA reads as TGCAGCGTCCGGACAGGGATGGACACTGAAGCTTTCTTT. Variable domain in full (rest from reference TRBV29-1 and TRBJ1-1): SAVISQKPSRDICQRGTSLTIQCQVDSQVTMMFWYRQQPGQSLTLIATANQGSEATYESGFVIDKFPISRPNLTFSTLTVSNMSPEDSSIYLCSVRTGMDTEAFFGQGTRLTVV.

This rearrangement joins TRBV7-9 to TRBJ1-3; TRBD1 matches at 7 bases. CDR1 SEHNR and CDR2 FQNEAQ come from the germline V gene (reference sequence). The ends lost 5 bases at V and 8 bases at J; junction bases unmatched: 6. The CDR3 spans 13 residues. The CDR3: CASSASGGDTIYF. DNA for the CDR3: TGTGCCAGCAGCGCCTCAGGGGGAGACACCATATATTTT.

The CDR3 DNA follows: TGTGCCAGCAGTACGAGCGTAGTTGGCAATGAGCAGTTCTTC. Translating it yields CASSTSVVGNEQFF. This sequence joins TRBV27 and TRBJ2-1; D is unresolved. The germline gives CDR1 MNHEY, CDR2 SMNVEV (reference sequence). V was trimmed by 5 bases and J by 6 bases, leaving 14 bases between them. The CDR3 is made up of 14 amino acids.

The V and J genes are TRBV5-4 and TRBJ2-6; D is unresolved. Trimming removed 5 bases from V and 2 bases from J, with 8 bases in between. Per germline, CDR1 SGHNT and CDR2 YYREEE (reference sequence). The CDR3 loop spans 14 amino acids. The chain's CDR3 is CASRATAGANVLTF. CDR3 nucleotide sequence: TGTGCCAGCAGGGCGACTGCTGGGGCCAACGTCCTGACTTTC.

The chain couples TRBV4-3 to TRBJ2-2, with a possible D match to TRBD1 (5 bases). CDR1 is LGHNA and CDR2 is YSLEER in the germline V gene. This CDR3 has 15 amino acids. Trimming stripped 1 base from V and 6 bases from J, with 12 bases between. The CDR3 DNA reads TGCGCCAGCAGCCAAGTATTATGGGGCGCCGGGGAGCTGTTTTTT. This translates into CASSQVLWGAGELFF.

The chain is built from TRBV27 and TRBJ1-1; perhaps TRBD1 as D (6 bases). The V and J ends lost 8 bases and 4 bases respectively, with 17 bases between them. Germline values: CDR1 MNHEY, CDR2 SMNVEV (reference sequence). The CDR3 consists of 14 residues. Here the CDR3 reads CASRAAGGATEAFF. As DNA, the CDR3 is TGTGCCAGCCGGGCCGCGGGGGGGGCCACTGAAGCTTTCTTT.

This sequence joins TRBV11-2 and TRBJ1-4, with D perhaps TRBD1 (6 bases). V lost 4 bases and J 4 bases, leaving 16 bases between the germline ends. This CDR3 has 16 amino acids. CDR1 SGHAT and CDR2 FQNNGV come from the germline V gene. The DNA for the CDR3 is TGTGCCAGCAGCTCGTCGACCGGACAGCTTAATGAAAAACTGTTTTTT. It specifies CASSSSTGQLNEKLFF.

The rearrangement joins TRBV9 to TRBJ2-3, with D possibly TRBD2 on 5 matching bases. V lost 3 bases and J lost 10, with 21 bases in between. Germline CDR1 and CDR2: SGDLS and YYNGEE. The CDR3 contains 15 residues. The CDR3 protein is CASSGAGHGLGPQYF. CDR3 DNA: TGTGCCAGCAGCGGGGCGGGCCACGGGTTAGGGCCGCAGTATTTT.

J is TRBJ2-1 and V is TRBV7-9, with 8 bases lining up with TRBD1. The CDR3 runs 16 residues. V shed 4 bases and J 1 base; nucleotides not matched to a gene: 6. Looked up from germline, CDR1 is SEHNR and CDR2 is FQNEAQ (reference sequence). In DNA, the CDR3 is TGTGCCAGCAGCTCGACGGACAGGGAGTCCTACAATGAGCAGTTCTTC. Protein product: CASSSTDRESYNEQFF.

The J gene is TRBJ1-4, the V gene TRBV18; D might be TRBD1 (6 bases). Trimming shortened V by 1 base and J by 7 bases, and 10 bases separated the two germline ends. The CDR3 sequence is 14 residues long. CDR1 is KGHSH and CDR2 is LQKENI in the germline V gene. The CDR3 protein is CASSPRGRGEKLFF. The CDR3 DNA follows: TGTGCCAGCTCACCACGGGGCAGGGGTGAAAAACTGTTTTTT. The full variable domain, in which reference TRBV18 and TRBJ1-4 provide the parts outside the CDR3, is NAGVMQNPRHLVRRRGQEARLRCSPMKGHSHVYWYRQLPEEGLKFMVYLQKENIIDESGMPKERFSAEFPKEGPSILRIQQVVRGDSAAYFCASSPRGRGEKLFFGSGTQLSVL.

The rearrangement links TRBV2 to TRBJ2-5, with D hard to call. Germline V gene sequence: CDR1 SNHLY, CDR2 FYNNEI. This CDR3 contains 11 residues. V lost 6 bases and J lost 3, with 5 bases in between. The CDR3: CASRSEETQYF. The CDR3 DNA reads TGTGCCAGCAGGTCGGAAGAGACCCAGTACTTC.

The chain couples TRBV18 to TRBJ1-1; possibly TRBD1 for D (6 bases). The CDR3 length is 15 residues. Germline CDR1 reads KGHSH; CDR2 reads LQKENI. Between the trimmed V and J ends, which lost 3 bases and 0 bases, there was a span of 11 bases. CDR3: CASSPRRGMNTEAFF. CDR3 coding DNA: TGTGCCAGCTCACCCCGAAGGGGGATGAACACTGAAGCTTTCTTT. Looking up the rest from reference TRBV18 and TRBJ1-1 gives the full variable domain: NAGVMQNPRHLVRRRGQEARLRCSPMKGHSHVYWYRQLPEEGLKFMVYLQKENIIDESGMPKERFSAEFPKEGPSILRIQQVVRGDSAAYFCASSPRRGMNTEAFFGQGTRLTVV.